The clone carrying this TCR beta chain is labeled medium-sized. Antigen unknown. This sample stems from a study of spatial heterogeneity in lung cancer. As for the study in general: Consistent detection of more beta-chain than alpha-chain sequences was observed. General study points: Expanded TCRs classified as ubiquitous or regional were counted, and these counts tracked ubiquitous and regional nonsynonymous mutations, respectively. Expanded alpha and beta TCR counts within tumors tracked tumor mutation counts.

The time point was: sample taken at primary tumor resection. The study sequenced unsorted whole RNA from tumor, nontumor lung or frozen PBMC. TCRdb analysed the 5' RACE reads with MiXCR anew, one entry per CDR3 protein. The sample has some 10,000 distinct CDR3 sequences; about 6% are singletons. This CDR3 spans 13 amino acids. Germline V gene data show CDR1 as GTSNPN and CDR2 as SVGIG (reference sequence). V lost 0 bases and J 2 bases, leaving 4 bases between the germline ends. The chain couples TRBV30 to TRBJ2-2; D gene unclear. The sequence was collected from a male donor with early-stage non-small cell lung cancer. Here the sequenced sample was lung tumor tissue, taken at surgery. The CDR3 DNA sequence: TGTGCCTGGAGTGTACCAAACACCGGGGAGCTGTTTTTT. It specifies CAWSVPNTGELFF.